This is a list of T cell receptor beta chains from one sample in a study of blood T cell repertoires in COVID-19. Sequencing was performed with immunoSEQ multiplex PCR; in TCRdb, only in-frame clones are kept and a portion is missing. Here the sample spans approximately 84,000 clones, roughly 90% being singletons. Input material: peripheral blood. These receptors came from a human donor with active COVID-19. The donor label of this sample is uncertain. Each CDR3 is given with its conserved first and last residue. Fields, in order: clone size, D gene, J gene, V gene, CDR3 protein, CDR3 DNA. The D gene is left open where the match is weak. The size field is filled for only some rows; it gives once, few, many or a size class.

clone_size: NA; d_call: TRBD1; j_call: TRBJ2-5; v_call: TRBV10-1; cdr3_aa: CASSGGQGRQETQYF; cdr3_nt: TGCGCCAGCAGTGGGGGACAGGGTCGACAAGAGACCCAGTACTTC
clone_size: NA; d_call: NA; j_call: TRBJ1-2; v_call: TRBV7-9; cdr3_aa: CASSLMSNSYNYGYTF; cdr3_nt: TGTGCCAGCAGCTTAATGTCGAATAGCTATAACTATGGCTACACCTTC
clone_size: NA; d_call: TRBD1; j_call: TRBJ1-1; v_call: TRBV19; cdr3_aa: CASRGTGITEAFF; cdr3_nt: TGTGCCAGCCGGGGGACAGGGATCACTGAAGCTTTCTTT
clone_size: NA; d_call: NA; j_call: TRBJ2-5; v_call: TRBV3-1/TRBV3-2; cdr3_aa: CASSQVSGSLTQYF; cdr3_nt: TGTGCCAGCAGCCAAGTGTCGGGGAGTTTGACCCAGTACTTC
clone_size: NA; d_call: NA; j_call: TRBJ2-7; v_call: TRBV6-5; cdr3_aa: CASPRTDSYEQYF; cdr3_nt: TGTGCCAGCCCTCGGACAGACTCCTACGAGCAGTACTTC
clone_size: NA; d_call: TRBD1; j_call: TRBJ2-3; v_call: TRBV6-4; cdr3_aa: CASSPQGARTDTQYF; cdr3_nt: TGTGCCAGCAGTCCACAGGGGGCCCGCACAGATACGCAGTATTTT
clone_size: NA; d_call: TRBD2; j_call: TRBJ2-3; v_call: TRBV15; cdr3_aa: CATSREISGRSTDTQYF; cdr3_nt: TGTGCCACCAGCAGAGAGATTAGCGGGAGGAGCACAGATACGCAGTATTTT
clone_size: NA; d_call: TRBD1; j_call: TRBJ2-1; v_call: TRBV24-1; cdr3_aa: CATSDFPTGVLFF; cdr3_nt: TGTGCCACCAGTGATTTCCCGACAGGGGTGTTGTTCTTC
clone_size: once; d_call: NA; j_call: TRBJ1-3; v_call: TRBV6-5; cdr3_aa: CASLPSNSGNTIYF; cdr3_nt: TGTGCCAGCCTCCCAAGCAACTCTGGAAACACCATATATTTT
clone_size: NA; d_call: NA; j_call: TRBJ1-4; v_call: TRBV4-1; cdr3_aa: CASSPGLANEKLFF; cdr3_nt: TGCGCCAGCTCCCCAGGGCTAGCTAATGAAAAACTGTTTTTT
clone_size: NA; d_call: TRBD2; j_call: TRBJ2-2; v_call: TRBV19; cdr3_aa: CASSQGSGGANTGELFF; cdr3_nt: TGTGCCAGTAGTCAGGGTAGCGGGGGGGCGAACACCGGGGAGCTGTTTTTT
clone_size: few; d_call: NA; j_call: TRBJ2-2; v_call: TRBV30; cdr3_aa: CAWSEPFNTGELFF; cdr3_nt: TGTGCCTGGAGTGAGCCGTTTAACACCGGGGAGCTGTTTTTT
clone_size: once; d_call: NA; j_call: TRBJ1-3; v_call: TRBV28; cdr3_aa: CASSLVSVDTIYF; cdr3_nt: TGTGCCAGCAGTTTAGTGAGCGTGGACACCATATATTTT
clone_size: once; d_call: NA; j_call: TRBJ2-1; v_call: TRBV7-8; cdr3_aa: CASSPGRGSYNEQFF; cdr3_nt: TGTGCCAGCAGCCCGGGTCGGGGGTCCTACAATGAGCAGTTCTTC
clone_size: NA; d_call: TRBD1; j_call: TRBJ2-3; v_call: TRBV7-2; cdr3_aa: CASSSTGTGIRATDTQYF; cdr3_nt: TGTGCCAGCAGCTCCACCGGGACAGGGATTAGGGCCACAGATACGCAGTATTTT
clone_size: NA; d_call: TRBD1; j_call: TRBJ2-5; v_call: TRBV7-8; cdr3_aa: CASSLLGQGRTKETQYF; cdr3_nt: TGTGCCAGCAGCTTATTGGGACAGGGTCGAACAAAAGAGACCCAGTACTTC
clone_size: NA; d_call: NA; j_call: TRBJ1-2; v_call: TRBV6-5; cdr3_aa: CASSYSGGAFYGYTF; cdr3_nt: TGTGCCAGCAGTTACTCTGGGGGCGCCTTTTATGGCTACACCTTC
clone_size: NA; d_call: NA; j_call: TRBJ2-3; v_call: TRBV7-8; cdr3_aa: CASSPYADTQYF; cdr3_nt: TGTGCCAGCAGCCCCTACGCAGATACGCAGTATTTT
clone_size: NA; d_call: TRBD2; j_call: TRBJ2-5; v_call: TRBV9; cdr3_aa: CASSVVPSGVSGETQYF; cdr3_nt: TGTGCCAGCAGCGTAGTACCTAGCGGGGTATCGGGGGAGACCCAGTACTTC
clone_size: NA; d_call: TRBD2; j_call: TRBJ2-3; v_call: TRBV9; cdr3_aa: CASSDPGLAFTDTQYF; cdr3_nt: TGTGCCAGCAGCGATCCGGGACTAGCGTTCACAGATACGCAGTATTTT
clone_size: NA; d_call: TRBD1; j_call: TRBJ2-7; v_call: TRBV18; cdr3_aa: CASSPSTGGYEQYF; cdr3_nt: TGTGCCAGCTCACCATCGACAGGGGGCTACGAGCAGTACTTC
clone_size: NA; d_call: NA; j_call: TRBJ1-2; v_call: TRBV9; cdr3_aa: CASSVVSGAGYTF; cdr3_nt: TGTGCCAGCAGCGTAGTGTCAGGGGCTGGCTACACCTTC
clone_size: NA; d_call: TRBD1; j_call: TRBJ1-1; v_call: TRBV27; cdr3_aa: CASSLQRQGSNTEAFF; cdr3_nt: TGTGCCAGCAGTTTACAAAGACAGGGGTCGAACACTGAAGCTTTCTTT
clone_size: few; d_call: TRBD1; j_call: TRBJ1-1; v_call: TRBV7-9; cdr3_aa: CAATGPTEAFF; cdr3_nt: TGTGCCGCGACAGGGCCGACTGAAGCTTTCTTT
clone_size: once; d_call: NA; j_call: TRBJ1-3; v_call: TRBV30; cdr3_aa: CAWSVNRAGNTIYF; cdr3_nt: TGTGCCTGGAGTGTGAACAGGGCGGGAAACACCATATATTTT
clone_size: NA; d_call: TRBD1; j_call: TRBJ1-5; v_call: TRBV7-9; cdr3_aa: CASSPGTDYSNQPQHF; cdr3_nt: TGTGCCAGCAGCCCCGGGACAGATTATAGCAATCAGCCCCAGCATTTT
clone_size: NA; d_call: TRBD1; j_call: TRBJ1-1; v_call: TRBV6-2/TRBV6-3; cdr3_aa: CASSNDRGAFF; cdr3_nt: TGTGCCAGCAGCAATGACAGGGGCGCTTTCTTT
clone_size: NA; d_call: TRBD1; j_call: TRBJ2-3; v_call: TRBV11-2; cdr3_aa: CASSLTPGGRSSSTDTQYF; cdr3_nt: TGTGCCAGCAGTCTCACCCCAGGGGGCCGCTCTTCAAGCACAGATACGCAGTATTTT
clone_size: NA; d_call: TRBD1; j_call: TRBJ2-5; v_call: TRBV27; cdr3_aa: CASSLSRRDRVHF; cdr3_nt: TGTGCCAGCAGTTTATCCCGCCGGGACAGGGTCCACTTC
clone_size: few; d_call: TRBD1; j_call: TRBJ1-5; v_call: TRBV18; cdr3_aa: CASSPRRGRMVNQPQHF; cdr3_nt: TGTGCCAGCTCACCACGAAGGGGGCGAATGGTCAATCAGCCCCAGCATTTT
clone_size: NA; d_call: TRBD1; j_call: TRBJ1-2; v_call: TRBV2; cdr3_aa: CASRDRGQGNGYTF; cdr3_nt: TGTGCCAGCAGGGATAGGGGACAGGGGAACGGCTACACCTTC
clone_size: NA; d_call: NA; j_call: TRBJ1-5; v_call: TRBV4-1; cdr3_aa: CASSQALDQPQHF; cdr3_nt: TGCGCCAGCAGCCAGGCTCTAGATCAGCCCCAGCATTTT
clone_size: NA; d_call: NA; j_call: TRBJ2-1; v_call: TRBV14; cdr3_aa: CASSQVRASSYNEQFF; cdr3_nt: TGTGCCAGCAGCCAAGTCAGGGCTTCTTCCTACAATGAGCAGTTCTTC